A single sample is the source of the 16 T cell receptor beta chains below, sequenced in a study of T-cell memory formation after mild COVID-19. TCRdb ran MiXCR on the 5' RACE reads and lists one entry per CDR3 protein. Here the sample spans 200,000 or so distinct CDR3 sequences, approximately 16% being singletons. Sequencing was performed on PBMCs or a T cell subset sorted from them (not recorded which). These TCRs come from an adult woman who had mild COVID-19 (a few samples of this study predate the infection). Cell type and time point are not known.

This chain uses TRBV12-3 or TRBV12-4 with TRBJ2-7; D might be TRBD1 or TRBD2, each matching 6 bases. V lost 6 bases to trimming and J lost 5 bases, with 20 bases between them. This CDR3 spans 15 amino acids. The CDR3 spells CASRRTFGGNHEQYF. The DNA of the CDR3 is TGTGCCAGCAGGCGCACCTTCGGGGGCAATCACGAGCAGTACTTC.

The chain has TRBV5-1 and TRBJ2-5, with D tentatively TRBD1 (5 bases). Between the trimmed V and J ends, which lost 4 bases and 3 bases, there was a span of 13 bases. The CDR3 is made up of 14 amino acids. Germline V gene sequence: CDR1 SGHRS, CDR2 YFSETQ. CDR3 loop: CASSRAGREETQYF. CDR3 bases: TGCGCCAGCAGCAGGGCAGGCAGGGAAGAGACCCAGTACTTC.

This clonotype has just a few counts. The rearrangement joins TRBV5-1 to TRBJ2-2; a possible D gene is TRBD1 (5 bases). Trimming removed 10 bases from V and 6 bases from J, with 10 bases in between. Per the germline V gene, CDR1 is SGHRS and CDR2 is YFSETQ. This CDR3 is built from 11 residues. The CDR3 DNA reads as TGCGCCGCCAGGGTCGCCGGGGAGCTGTTTTTT. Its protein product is CAARVAGELFF.

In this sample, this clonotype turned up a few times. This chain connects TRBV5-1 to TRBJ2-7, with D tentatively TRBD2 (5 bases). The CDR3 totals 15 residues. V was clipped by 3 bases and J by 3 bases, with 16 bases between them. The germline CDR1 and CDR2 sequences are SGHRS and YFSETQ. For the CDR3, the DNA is TGCGCCAGCAGCTCCCGGGGTTACGGGGACTACGAGCAGTACTTC. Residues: CASSSRGYGDYEQYF.

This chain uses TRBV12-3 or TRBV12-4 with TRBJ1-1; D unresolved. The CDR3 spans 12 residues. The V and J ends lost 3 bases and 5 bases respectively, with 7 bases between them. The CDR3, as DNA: TGTGCCAGCAGTTTTACGCGGACTGAAGCTTTCTTT. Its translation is CASSFTRTEAFF.

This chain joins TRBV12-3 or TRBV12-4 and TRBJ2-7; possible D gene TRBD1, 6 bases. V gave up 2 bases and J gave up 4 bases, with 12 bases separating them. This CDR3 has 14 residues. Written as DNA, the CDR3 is TGTGCCAGCAGTTTATGGCAGGGGCCGTACGAGCAGTACTTC. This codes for CASSLWQGPYEQYF.

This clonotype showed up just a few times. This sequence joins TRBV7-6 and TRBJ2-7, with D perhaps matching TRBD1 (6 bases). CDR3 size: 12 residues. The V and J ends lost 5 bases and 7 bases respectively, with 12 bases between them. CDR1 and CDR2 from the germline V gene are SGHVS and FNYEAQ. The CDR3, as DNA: TGTGCCAGCAGCCCAGGGGCCGGGGAGCAGTACTTC. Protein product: CASSPGAGEQYF.

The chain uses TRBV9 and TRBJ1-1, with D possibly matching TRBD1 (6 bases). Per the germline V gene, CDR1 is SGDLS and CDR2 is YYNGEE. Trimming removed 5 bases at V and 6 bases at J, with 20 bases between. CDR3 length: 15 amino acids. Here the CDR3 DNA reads TGTGCCAGCAGTAAGGACAGCTTCGGCGGACCTGAAGCTTTCTTT. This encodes CASSKDSFGGPEAFF.

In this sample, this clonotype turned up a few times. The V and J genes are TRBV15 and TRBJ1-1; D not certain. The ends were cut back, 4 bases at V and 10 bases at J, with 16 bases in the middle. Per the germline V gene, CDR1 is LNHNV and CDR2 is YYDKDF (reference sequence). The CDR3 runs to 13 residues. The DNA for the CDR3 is TGTGCCACCAGCAACGGTGGAGGTCTTGTAGCTTTCTTT. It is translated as CATSNGGGLVAFF.

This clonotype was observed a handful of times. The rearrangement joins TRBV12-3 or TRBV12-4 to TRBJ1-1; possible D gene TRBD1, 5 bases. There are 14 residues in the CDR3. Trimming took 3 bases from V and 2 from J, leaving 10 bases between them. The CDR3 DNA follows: TGTGCCAGCAGTTTGTGGGACGGCAACACTGAAGCTTTCTTT. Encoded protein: CASSLWDGNTEAFF.

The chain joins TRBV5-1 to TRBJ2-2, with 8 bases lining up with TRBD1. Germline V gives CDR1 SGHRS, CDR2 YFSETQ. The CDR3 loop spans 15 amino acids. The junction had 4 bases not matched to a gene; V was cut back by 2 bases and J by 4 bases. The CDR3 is CASSFRTGSTGELFF. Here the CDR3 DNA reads TGCGCCAGCAGCTTCCGGACAGGGAGCACCGGGGAGCTGTTTTTT.

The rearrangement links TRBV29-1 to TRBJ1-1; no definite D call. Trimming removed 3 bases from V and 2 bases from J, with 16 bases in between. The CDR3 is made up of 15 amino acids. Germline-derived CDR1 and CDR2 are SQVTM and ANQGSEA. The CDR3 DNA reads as TGCAGCGTTGAGGGCAAAAGCCCATCTAACACTGAAGCTTTCTTT. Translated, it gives CSVEGKSPSNTEAFF.

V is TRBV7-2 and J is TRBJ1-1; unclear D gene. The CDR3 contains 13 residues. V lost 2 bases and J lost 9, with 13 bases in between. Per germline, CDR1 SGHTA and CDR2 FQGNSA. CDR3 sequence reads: CASSLQSNTQAFF. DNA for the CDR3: TGTGCCAGCAGCTTACAGAGTAATACCCAAGCTTTCTTT.

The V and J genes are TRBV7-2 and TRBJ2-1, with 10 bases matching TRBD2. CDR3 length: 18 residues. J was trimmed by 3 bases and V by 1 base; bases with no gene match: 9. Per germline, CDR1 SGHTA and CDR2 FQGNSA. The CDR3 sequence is CASSLVGGLAGVYNEQFF. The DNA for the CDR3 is TGTGCCAGCAGCTTAGTGGGAGGGCTAGCGGGAGTCTACAATGAGCAGTTCTTC.

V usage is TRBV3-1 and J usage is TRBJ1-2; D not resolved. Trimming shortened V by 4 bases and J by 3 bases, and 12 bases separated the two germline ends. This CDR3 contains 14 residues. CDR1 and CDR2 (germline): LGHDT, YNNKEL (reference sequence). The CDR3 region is CASSRTSSHYGYTF. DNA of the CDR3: TGTGCCAGCAGCCGGACCTCAAGTCACTATGGCTACACCTTC.

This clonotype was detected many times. In nucleotides, the CDR3 is TGCGCCAGCACCCGACAGGATAACACTGAAGCTTTCTTT. This codes for CASTRQDNTEAFF. The chain combines TRBV5-1 with TRBJ1-1; maybe TRBD1 (6 bases). Per the germline V gene, CDR1 is SGHRS and CDR2 is YFSETQ. This CDR3 comprises 13 residues. The V and J ends lost 6 bases and 2 bases respectively, with 11 bases between them. Supplemented by reference TRBV5-1 and TRBJ1-1, the full variable domain reads KAGVTQTPRYLIKTRGQQVTLSCSPISGHRSVSWYQQTPGQGLQFLFEYFSETQRNKGNFPGRFSGRQFSNSRSEMNVSTLELGDSALYLCASTRQDNTEAFFGQGTRLTVV.